The TCR beta chain described here comes from a study of cytomegalovirus exposure and HLA in healthy donors. Study-level points and caveats: It was about 180 TCR beta chains that were listed as cytomegalovirus-associated.

Details on this clone: The target antigen is unknown.

Sequencing was performed with immunoSEQ multiplex PCR; in TCRdb, only in-frame clones are kept and a portion is missing. Among roughly 80,000 clones listed, 94% were seen once. This CDR3 has 15 amino acids. J was trimmed by 4 bases and V by 5 bases; bases with no gene match: 4. The germline gives CDR1 PRHDT, CDR2 FYEKMQ (reference sequence). The sequence came from a woman younger than 30 in good health and CMV-seropositive. V gene TRBV13 combines with J gene TRBJ2-1; 11 bases are shared with TRBD2. The sequenced sample consisted of PBMCs. CDR3 in amino acids: CASSVGTSGYNEQFF. The CDR3 nucleotides read TGTGCCAGCAGCGTCGGGACTAGCGGTTACAATGAGCAGTTCTTC.